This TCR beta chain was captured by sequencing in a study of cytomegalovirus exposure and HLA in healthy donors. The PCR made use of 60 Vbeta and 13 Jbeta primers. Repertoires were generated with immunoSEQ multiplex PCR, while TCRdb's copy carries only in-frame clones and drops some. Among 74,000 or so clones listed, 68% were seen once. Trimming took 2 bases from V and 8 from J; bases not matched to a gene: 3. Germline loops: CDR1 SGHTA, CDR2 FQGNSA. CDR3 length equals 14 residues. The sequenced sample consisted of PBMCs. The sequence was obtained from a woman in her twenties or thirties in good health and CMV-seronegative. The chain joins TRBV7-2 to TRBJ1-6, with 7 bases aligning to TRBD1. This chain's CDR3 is CASSLRQGDSPLHF. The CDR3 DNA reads TGTGCCAGCAGCTTAAGACAGGGAGATTCACCCCTCCACTTT.